These 31 T cell receptor beta chains were all obtained from the same sample, sequenced in a study of T-cell reconstitution after alpha-beta-depleted transplantation in children. The TCRbeta library incorporated unique molecular identifiers. From the PCR reads, TCRdb called clonotypes with MiXCR, one entry per CDR3 protein. Of some 460,000 distinct CDR3 sequences listed, under 20% are singletons. The material sequenced was PBMCs, mostly from graft donor cells, taken 360 days after TCRalphabeta/CD19-depleted stem cell transplant. The receptors were gathered from a boy younger than two who had a stem cell transplant for Wiskott-Aldrich syndrome, so the T cells may come from the graft donor.

This clonotype appeared many times. This chain links TRBV7-8 with TRBJ2-1; D is perhaps TRBD2 (5 bases). V was cut by 0 bases and J by 5 bases, with 17 bases left in between. Germline CDR1 reads SGHVS; CDR2 reads FQNEAQ. CDR3 length: 17 residues. The CDR3 DNA reads TGTGCCAGCAGCTTAGCCCGGACTTACCCCGCGGACAATGAGCAGTTCTTC. This encodes CASSLARTYPADNEQFF. Looking up the rest from reference TRBV7-8 and TRBJ2-1 gives the full variable domain: GAGVSQSPRYKVAKRGQDVALRCDPISGHVSLFWYQQALGQGPEFLTYFQNEAQLDKSGLPSDRFFAERPEGSVSTLKIQRTQQEDSAVYLCASSLARTYPADNEQFFGPGTRLTVL.

This sequence joins TRBV12-3 or TRBV12-4 and TRBJ1-4, with D hard to call. The CDR3 extends over 13 amino acids. Trimming stripped 4 bases from V and 8 bases from J, with 11 bases between. The DNA of the CDR3 is TGTGCCAGCAGTTCTTACACTCTCGAAAAACTGTTTTTT. It translates to CASSSYTLEKLFF.

CDR3 residues: CASSSRTGFPFSEQFF. CDR3 in DNA: TGTGCCAGCAGCTCCCGGACAGGGTTCCCCTTCAGTGAGCAGTTCTTC. The chain carries TRBV7-2 and TRBJ2-1; TRBD1 matches 8 bases. Germline lookup yields CDR1 SGHTA and CDR2 FQGNSA. This CDR3 spans 16 amino acids. Trimming at V came to 4 bases and at J to 9 bases, leaving 14 bases not matched to a gene.

This clonotype has a handful of counts. The CDR3 coding sequence is TGCAGCGTTGAGAGTAGCGGGGTCAACACCGGGGAGCTGTTTTTT. Translating gives CSVESSGVNTGELFF. The chain couples TRBV29-1 to TRBJ2-2; 8 bases are shared with TRBD2. CDR3 length: 15 residues. V trimming: 3 bases; J trimming: 2 bases; junction bases outside the gene matches: 5. Germline CDR1 is SQVTM and CDR2 is ANQGSEA.

This clonotype was found a few times. The chain has TRBV4-3 and TRBJ2-5; D unclear. There are 15 residues in the CDR3. Germline loops: CDR1 LGHNA, CDR2 YSLEER. V lost 5 bases and J lost 2, with 15 bases in between. The CDR3 DNA is TGCGCCAGCAGCTCCGGAAACGCCCCGCAAGAGACCCAGTACTTC. It translates to CASSSGNAPQETQYF.

In DNA, the CDR3 is TGTGCCTGGAGTCTCTGGGGGCTAGAGACCCAGTACTTC. Amino acids: CAWSLWGLETQYF. V usage is TRBV30 and J usage is TRBJ2-5, with D possibly TRBD1 on 6 matching bases. CDR3 size: 13 residues. CDR1 GTSNPN and CDR2 SVGIG come from the germline V gene (reference sequence). Trimming removed 2 bases at V and 4 bases at J, with 11 bases between.

V gene TRBV25-1 combines with J gene TRBJ2-1; D is perhaps TRBD2 (5 bases). V was trimmed by 3 bases and J by 3 bases, leaving 21 bases between them. The length of the CDR3 is 18 residues. The V gene's germline CDR1 is MGHDK and CDR2 SYGVNS. CDR3: CASSDLSSGPWDYNEQFF. CDR3 sequence (DNA): TGTGCCAGCAGTGACCTCTCAAGCGGCCCGTGGGACTACAATGAGCAGTTCTTC.

This clonotype was seen more than once but under ten times. J is TRBJ1-1 and V is TRBV5-1; D unclear. Trimming cost V 2 bases and J 0 bases, with 8 bases left between them. There are 14 residues in the CDR3. Per germline, CDR1 SGHRS and CDR2 YFSETQ. The CDR3, as DNA: TGCGCCAGCAGCTTCAAACAAGTGAACACTGAAGCTTTCTTT. Its translation: CASSFKQVNTEAFF.

The chain links TRBV20-1 to TRBJ2-1; TRBD2 agrees at 7 bases. The CDR3 consists of 13 residues. Germline CDR1 and CDR2: DFQATT and SNEGSKA (reference sequence). V lost 2 bases, J lost 7 bases, and 5 bases stayed unmatched. The DNA of the CDR3 is TGCAGTGCTAGATGGGGACTACCTAATGAGCAGTTCTTC. It codes for CSARWGLPNEQFF.

There are a few counts of this clonotype. This chain joins TRBV10-3 and TRBJ1-2; D perhaps matches TRBD1 (6 bases). The CDR3 totals 12 residues. Germline V gene sequence: CDR1 ENHRY, CDR2 SYGVKD. V was trimmed by 4 bases and J by 6 bases, leaving 9 bases between them. The DNA for the CDR3 is TGTGCCATCAGTGGGAACAGGGATGGCTACACCTTC. Translating it yields CAISGNRDGYTF.

The chain recombines TRBV10-3 with TRBJ2-3, with TRBD2 identical over 8 bases. Looked up from germline, CDR1 is ENHRY and CDR2 is SYGVKD. The CDR3 consists of 17 residues. The V gene end was trimmed by 2 bases and the J gene end by 5 bases; junction bases not matched to a gene: 12. In nucleotides, the CDR3 is TGTGCCATCAGTGAGGGGCCAGCGGGAGTTTCAAGAGATACGCAGTATTTT. Its protein product is CAISEGPAGVSRDTQYF.

This clonotype came up a few times. J is TRBJ2-5 and V is TRBV6-5; 8 bases map to TRBD2. The CDR3 runs 15 residues. J was trimmed by 7 bases and V by 2 bases; bases with no gene match: 9. CDR1 is MNHEY and CDR2 is SVGAGI in the germline V gene. CDR3 DNA: TGTGCCAGCAGTTACCGGGGACTAGGGAAAGGGACCCAGTACTTC. Its protein product is CASSYRGLGKGTQYF.

V usage is TRBV4-1 and J usage is TRBJ2-2, with D possibly matching TRBD2 (5 bases). Trimming removed 3 bases at V and 4 bases at J, with 12 bases between. Germline CDR1 reads MGHRA; CDR2 reads YSYEKL. The CDR3 totals 15 residues. The CDR3 nucleotides read TGCGCCAGCAGCCACCGGGCAGCGGTCACCGGGGAGCTGTTTTTT. It yields the protein CASSHRAAVTGELFF.

This clonotype was recorded a few times. The rearrangement uses TRBV10-1 and TRBJ2-3; 8 nucleotides agree with TRBD2. Trimming at V came to 0 bases and at J to 2 bases, leaving 13 bases not matched to a gene. The CDR3 totals 19 residues. Germline CDR1 WNHNN, CDR2 SYGVQD (reference sequence). The CDR3: CASSESTPFSGAYTDTQYF. The CDR3 coding sequence is TGCGCCAGCAGTGAGTCGACCCCCTTTAGCGGGGCATACACAGATACGCAGTATTTT.

This chain uses TRBV4-1 with TRBJ2-1, with TRBD2 matching over 8 bases. The CDR3 consists of 15 residues. V lost 1 base and J lost 4; bases outside the gene matches: 3. Germline-derived CDR1 and CDR2 are MGHRA and YSYEKL. DNA for the CDR3: TGCGCCAGCAGCCAAGGTCCTAGCGGGTACAATGAGCAGTTCTTC. Translating gives CASSQGPSGYNEQFF.

The chain employs TRBV12-3 or TRBV12-4 and TRBJ2-5; 10 bases are shared with TRBD2. The CDR3 spans 16 residues. The J segment lost 5 bases and the V segment lost 6 bases, leaving 12 bases of the junction unmatched. The CDR3 reads CASSSSKRGGPETQYF. In DNA, the CDR3 is TGTGCCAGCAGCTCCAGCAAGCGGGGGGGCCCTGAGACCCAGTACTTC.

This rearrangement joins TRBV12-3 or TRBV12-4 to TRBJ2-3; no definite D call. The CDR3 length is 12 residues. Trimming cost V 6 bases and J 3 bases, with 7 bases left between them. CDR3 in amino acids: CASSPMTDTQYF. The CDR3 DNA follows: TGTGCCAGCAGCCCCATGACAGATACGCAGTATTTT.

The chain uses TRBV2 and TRBJ2-1; D might be TRBD2 (6 bases). The CDR3 consists of 14 residues. CDR1 SNHLY and CDR2 FYNNEI come from the germline V gene. Trimming removed 10 bases from V and 6 bases from J, with 19 bases in between. The CDR3 spells CATYGPRRGNEQFF. The CDR3 coding sequence is TGTGCCACCTATGGCCCCCGGAGGGGCAATGAGCAGTTCTTC.

This clonotype has just a few counts. This rearrangement joins TRBV5-1 to TRBJ2-7; the match to TRBD2 covers 16 bases. There are 16 residues in the CDR3. Per the germline V gene, CDR1 is SGHRS and CDR2 is YFSETQ. V lost 4 bases and J lost 2; bases outside the gene matches: 3. The DNA of the CDR3 is TGCGCCAGCAGCGGCGGGACTAGCGGGGGGGCCTACGAGCAGTACTTC. This gives the protein CASSGGTSGGAYEQYF.

This clonotype was found a few times. The CDR3 DNA is TGCAGTGCCTTGGACGAACTCTGGAACACTGAAGCTTTCTTT. Its translation is CSALDELWNTEAFF. V gene TRBV20-1 combines with J gene TRBJ1-1; D gene uncertain. CDR3 length: 14 residues. Trimming took 6 bases from V and 1 from J, leaving 15 bases between them. Germline V gene lookup returns CDR1 DFQATT and CDR2 SNEGSKA (reference sequence).

The genes are TRBV27 and TRBJ2-1; D call uncertain. The CDR3 contains 14 residues. The germline V gene encodes CDR1 MNHEY and CDR2 SMNVEV (reference sequence). V lost 0 bases to trimming and J lost 9 bases, with 12 bases between them. CDR3 sequence (DNA): TGTGCCAGCAGTTTATCCCACTGGGGTGGTGAGCAGTTCTTC. Encoded protein: CASSLSHWGGEQFF.

This clonotype was found a few times. The genes are TRBV9 and TRBJ2-5, with TRBD2 as a possible D gene (5 bases). Deletions cut 3 bases from V and 1 base from J, with 10 bases between. This CDR3 region has 14 residues. From germline, CDR1 is SGDLS and CDR2 YYNGEE. The CDR3 here is CASSGPRVQETQYF. Written as DNA, the CDR3 is TGTGCCAGCAGCGGACCGAGGGTCCAAGAGACCCAGTACTTC.

This clonotype occurred a few times. The chain employs TRBV27 and TRBJ1-2; TRBD1 might be the D (5 bases). The CDR3 spans 13 residues. V was pared by 6 bases and J by 4 bases, with 12 bases between. CDR1 and CDR2 from the germline V gene are MNHEY and SMNVEV (reference sequence). The CDR3 DNA is TGTGCCAGCAGGTCAGACAGACCCTATGGCTACACCTTC. It is translated as CASRSDRPYGYTF.

This clonotype has a handful of counts. The CDR3 loop is CASISSTGGPTGEQFF. The CDR3 nucleotides are TGTGCCAGCATTTCGTCCACAGGGGGACCCACCGGTGAGCAGTTCTTC. The chain couples TRBV7-8 to TRBJ2-1, with 8 bases lining up with TRBD1. The J segment lost 9 bases and the V segment lost 7 bases, leaving 17 bases of the junction unmatched. Per germline, CDR1 SGHVS and CDR2 FQNEAQ. The CDR3 spans 16 residues.

This clonotype was seen a few times. Here the CDR3 reads CASSFRKTGATLNNEQFF. In DNA, the CDR3 is TGTGCCAGCAGTTTCCGGAAGACAGGGGCAACGTTGAACAATGAGCAGTTCTTC. V usage is TRBV6-2 or TRBV6-3 and J usage is TRBJ2-1, with 8 nucleotides matching TRBD1. The CDR3 covers 18 residues. Germline lookup yields CDR1 MNHEY and CDR2 SVGEGT. The V and J ends lost 4 bases and 5 bases, in that order; junction bases with no gene match: 16.

This clonotype was seen ten or more times. V gene TRBV5-1 combines with J gene TRBJ1-2; no clear D. The CDR3 is 15 amino acids. The V and J ends lost 0 bases and 2 bases respectively, with 11 bases between them. Germline V gene lookup returns CDR1 SGHRS and CDR2 YFSETQ. CDR3 sequence reads: CASSLAPSTNYGYTF. For the CDR3, the DNA is TGCGCCAGCAGCTTGGCCCCAAGTACGAACTATGGCTACACCTTC.

This clonotype appeared a few times. V usage is TRBV5-5 and J usage is TRBJ2-1; TRBD1 aligns across 9 bases. The CDR3 is 15 amino acids. Trimming cost V 1 base and J 6 bases; bases outside gene matches: 5. Germline V gene lookup returns CDR1 SGHKS and CDR2 YYEKEE (reference sequence). CDR3 sequence (DNA): TGTGCCAGCAGCTTGTTGGGGGACAGGGCCAATGAGCAGTTCTTC. It encodes CASSLLGDRANEQFF. Filled out from reference TRBV5-5 and TRBJ2-1, the complete variable domain reads DAGVTQSPTHLIKTRGQQVTLRCSPISGHKSVSWYQQVLGQGPQFIFQYYEKEERGRGNFPDRFSARQFPNYSSELNVNALLLGDSALYLCASSLLGDRANEQFFGPGTRLTVL.

The genes are TRBV11-2 and TRBJ2-5, with D perhaps matching TRBD1 (6 bases). The CDR3 has 16 amino acids. V was pared by 4 bases and J by 5 bases, with 20 bases between. Germline V gives CDR1 SGHAT, CDR2 FQNNGV. The CDR3 sequence is CASSSYKTQGQETQYF. The CDR3 DNA follows: TGTGCCAGCAGCTCCTACAAGACACAGGGTCAGGAGACCCAGTACTTC.

V and J are TRBV7-8 and TRBJ2-7; TRBD2 might be the D (6 bases). Germline assignment: CDR1 SGHVS and CDR2 FQNEAQ. The V end was cut by 5 bases, the J end by 4 bases, with 12 bases between. The CDR3 runs 13 residues. DNA of the CDR3: TGTGCCAGCAGCCCTATAGCGGAGTACGAGCAGTACTTC. Translation: CASSPIAEYEQYF.

The J gene is TRBJ2-1, the V gene TRBV7-7, with D perhaps matching TRBD1 (7 bases). Per germline, CDR1 SSHAT and CDR2 FNYEAQ (reference sequence). V was clipped by 5 bases and J by 0 bases, with 14 bases between them. The CDR3 contains 16 residues. Here the CDR3 reads CASSRGTASSYNEQFF. The CDR3 coding sequence is TGTGCCAGCAGCCGGGGGACAGCGAGCTCCTACAATGAGCAGTTCTTC.

The chain joins TRBV5-1 to TRBJ2-7; TRBD1 agrees at 10 bases. The CDR3 length is 15 residues. Trimming at V came to 4 bases and at J to 2 bases, leaving 6 bases not matched to a gene. Germline values: CDR1 SGHRS, CDR2 YFSETQ. As DNA, the CDR3 is TGCGCCAGCAGCCTGAAGGGGACAGGGGCCTACGAGCAGTACTTC. It is translated as CASSLKGTGAYEQYF.